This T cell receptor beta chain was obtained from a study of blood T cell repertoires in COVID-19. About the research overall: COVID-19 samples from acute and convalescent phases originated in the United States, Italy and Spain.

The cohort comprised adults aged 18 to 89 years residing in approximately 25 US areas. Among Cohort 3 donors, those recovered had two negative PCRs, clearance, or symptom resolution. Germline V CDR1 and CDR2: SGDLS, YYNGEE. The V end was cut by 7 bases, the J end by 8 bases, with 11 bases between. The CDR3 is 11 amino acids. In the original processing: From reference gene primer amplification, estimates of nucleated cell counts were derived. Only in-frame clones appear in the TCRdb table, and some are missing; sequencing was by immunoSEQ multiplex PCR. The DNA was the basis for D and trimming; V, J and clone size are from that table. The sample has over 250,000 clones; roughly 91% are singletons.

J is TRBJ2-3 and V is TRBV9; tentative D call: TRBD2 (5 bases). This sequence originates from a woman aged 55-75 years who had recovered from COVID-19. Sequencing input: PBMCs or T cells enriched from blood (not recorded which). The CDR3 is CASEVAGTQYF. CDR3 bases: TGTGCCAGCGAAGTGGCGGGTACGCAGTATTTT.